A selection of T cell receptor beta chains follows, all from one sample in a study of regulatory T cells in long-lasting Graves disease. TCRdb reanalysed the multiplex PCR reads using MiXCR and keeps one entry per CDR3 protein. The sample includes 450,000 to 500,000 distinct CDR3 sequences, under 20% of them seen just once. These same records also appear under a second study, on T cells in Graves' hyperthyroidism and ophthalmopathy.

Source: peripheral blood mononuclear cells (PBMCs), taken at new diagnosis, from a patient treated with antithyroid drugs. These receptors were collected from a man aged 40-49 years with Graves disease. Both conserved end residues are part of each CDR3. The D gene is left open where the match is weak. Clone size is given for some rows only: seen once, a few or many times, or a class if the clone is expanded.

j_call	v_call	clone_size	d_call	cdr3_aa	cdr3_nt
TRBJ1-1	TRBV9	many	NA	CASSVSQGNTEAFF	TGTGCCAGCAGCGTCTCACAGGGAAACACTGAAGCTTTCTTT
TRBJ2-1	TRBV19	NA	NA	CASSILELSYNEQFF	TGTGCCAGTAGTATCCTAGAGTTGTCCTACAATGAGCAGTTCTTC
TRBJ1-2	TRBV6-1	NA	TRBD1	CASSEKGTGNGYTF	TGTGCCAGCAGTGAAAAGGGGACAGGGAACGGCTACACCTTC
TRBJ2-7	TRBV13	many	NA	CASSIPGAHEQYF	TGTGCCAGCAGCATCCCCGGAGCCCACGAGCAGTACTTC
TRBJ2-7	TRBV19	NA	NA	CASSLPGGQSSYEQYF	TGTGCCAGTAGTCTCCCCGGGGGACAGTCCTCCTACGAGCAGTACTTC
TRBJ2-1	TRBV20-1	NA	NA	CSAPIRGTNTLGNEQFF	TGCAGTGCCCCCATTAGGGGGACTAACACCCTTGGCAATGAGCAGTTCTTC
TRBJ1-5	TRBV27	many	NA	CASSSGAQPQHF	TGTGCCAGCTCTTCAGGGGCTCAGCCCCAGCATTTT
TRBJ2-1	TRBV6-2/TRBV6-3	few	TRBD1	CASSYSTGGSYNEQFF	TGTGCCAGCAGTTACTCTACAGGGGGTTCCTACAATGAGCAGTTCTTC
TRBJ2-6	TRBV20-1	few	TRBD1	CSATGTGGSGANVLTF	TGCAGTGCAACCGGGACAGGGGGCTCTGGGGCCAACGTCCTGACTTTC
TRBJ1-1	TRBV5-1	many	NA	CASSYQAGPNTEAFF	TGCGCCAGCAGCTATCAGGCAGGACCTAACACTGAAGCTTTCTTT
TRBJ1-5	TRBV24-1	NA	NA	CATSAGGASNQPQHF	TGTGCCACCAGTGCGGGAGGGGCTAGCAATCAGCCCCAGCATTTT
TRBJ1-3	TRBV5-1	many	NA	CASSLMPSSGNTIYF	TGCGCCAGCAGCTTGATGCCCAGCTCTGGAAACACCATATATTTT
TRBJ1-1	TRBV12-3/TRBV12-4	many	NA	CASSLLGAEAFF	TGTGCCAGCAGTTTGTTGGGCGCTGAAGCTTTCTTT
TRBJ2-3	TRBV6-4	NA	TRBD2	CAPSGVRADTQYF	TGTGCCCCTAGCGGGGTCAGAGCAGATACGCAGTATTTT